The 14 T cell receptor beta chains given below trace back to one sample, sequenced in a study of control samples from healthy donors and cancer patients. This table comes from immunoSEQ multiplex PCR, and its TCRdb copy is limited to in-frame clones, with some not included. The repertoire holds over 75,000 clones, 91% seen once, with more than 15% in the top ten. Sample: blood. The receptors originated from a man aged 25 to 40 in good health.

The CDR3 DNA follows: TGTGCCTGGAGTGTACAGGACACAGATACGCAGTATTTT. This codes for CAWSVQDTDTQYF. The chain employs TRBV30 and TRBJ2-3; D perhaps matches TRBD1 (5 bases). The CDR3 totals 13 residues. The V gene lost 0 bases and the J gene lost 2 bases, with 6 bases spanning the gap. Germline V lookup: CDR1 GTSNPN, CDR2 SVGIG (reference sequence). The full variable domain, rest sourced from reference TRBV30 and TRBJ2-3, is SQTIHQWPATLVQPVGSPLSLECTVEGTSNPNLYWYRQAAGRGLQLLFYSVGIGQISSEVPQNLSASRPQDRQFILSSKKLLLSDSGFYLCAWSVQDTDTQYFGPGTRLTVL.

This clone was seen once. V and J are TRBV7-2 and TRBJ2-2; D perhaps matches TRBD2 (5 bases). This CDR3 is built from 16 residues. Between the trimmed V and J ends, which lost 5 bases and 4 bases, there was a span of 17 bases. Looked up from germline, CDR1 is SGHTA and CDR2 is FQGNSA. CDR3 in DNA: TGTGCCAGCAGCCAAAATGCCGTCGGGGTCACCGGGGAGCTGTTTTTT. Encoded protein: CASSQNAVGVTGELFF.

This chain joins TRBV9 and TRBJ1-5; D may be TRBD1 (6 bases). Trimming stripped 4 bases from V and 5 bases from J, with 10 bases between. This CDR3 contains 13 residues. Germline lookup yields CDR1 SGDLS and CDR2 YYNGEE. The CDR3 loop reads CASSSGQYQPQHF. The CDR3 DNA sequence: TGTGCCAGCAGCTCTGGACAGTATCAGCCCCAGCATTTT.

In its sample, this clone was seen once. The rearrangement joins TRBV6-2 or TRBV6-3 to TRBJ2-1; TRBD2 aligns across 9 bases. Germline CDR1 is MNHEY and CDR2 is SVGEGT. The CDR3 spans 15 residues. V dropped 6 bases and J dropped 6; count of bases not matched to a gene: 9. CDR3 DNA: TGTGCCAGCAGCCCCACGCGGGGGGGGGTCAATGAGCAGTTCTTC. Protein: CASSPTRGGVNEQFF.

This chain uses TRBV2 with TRBJ2-7, with TRBD2 identical over 7 bases. V trimming: 4 bases; J trimming: 7 bases; junction bases outside the gene matches: 1. The CDR3 sequence is 11 residues long. Germline CDR1 reads SNHLY; CDR2 reads FYNNEI. The CDR3 DNA reads TGTGCCAGCAGTGGGGGAGGGGAGCAGTACTTC. This translates into CASSGGGEQYF.

The CDR3 nucleotides read TGTGCCAGTAGCAGGCTAGCGGGGGGAACCGGGGAGCTGTTTTTT. Amino acid sequence: CASSRLAGGTGELFF. The chain combines TRBV19 with TRBJ2-2, with 11 bases that match TRBD2. From germline, CDR1 is LNHDA and CDR2 SQIVND (reference sequence). This CDR3 is built from 15 residues. Germline trimming cut 6 bases from V and 5 bases from J; bases unmatched to any gene: 5.

V usage is TRBV3-1 (or the pseudogene TRBV3-2) and J usage is TRBJ1-4; D gene ambiguous. This CDR3 spans 14 amino acids. V was clipped by 4 bases and J by 0 bases, with 6 bases between them. Germline V gene sequence: CDR1 LGHDT, CDR2 YNNKEL (reference sequence). The CDR3 DNA is TGTGCCAGCAGCCCCACAGCAACTAATGAAAAACTGTTTTTT. Translation: CASSPTATNEKLFF.

V is TRBV19 and J is TRBJ1-4; no firm D call. V was trimmed by 5 bases and J by 8 bases, leaving 18 bases between them. Germline-derived CDR1 and CDR2 are LNHDA and SQIVND (reference sequence). The CDR3 has 15 residues. Here the CDR3 reads CASSPFSMGEEKLFF. The CDR3 DNA reads TGTGCCAGTAGTCCGTTTAGTATGGGTGAGGAAAAACTGTTTTTT.

This rearrangement joins TRBV4-1 to TRBJ2-5; D is unclear. Germline V lookup: CDR1 MGHRA, CDR2 YSYEKL. V shed 5 bases and J shed 4 bases, with 8 bases lying between them. The CDR3 totals 12 residues. CDR3 sequence (DNA): TGCGCCAGCAGCTCCGAAGGAGAGACCCAGTACTTC. Its protein product is CASSSEGETQYF.

This clone was seen once. This chain joins TRBV2 and TRBJ2-6; possibly TRBD2 for D (5 bases). V shed 7 bases and J shed 3 bases, with 22 bases lying between them. CDR3 length: 18 amino acids. CDR1 and CDR2 from the germline V gene are SNHLY and FYNNEI. The CDR3 is CASIGVVDGLYGANVLTF. The DNA of the CDR3 is TGTGCCAGCATCGGGGTGGTGGACGGGTTATATGGGGCCAACGTCCTGACTTTC.

The CDR3 DNA sequence: TGTGCCTGGATTAGGAGGGACGGGGCCAACGTCCTGACTTTC. Amino acid sequence: CAWIRRDGANVLTF. The V gene is TRBV30, the J gene TRBJ2-6; tentatively, D is TRBD2 (6 bases). The CDR3 is 14 residues long. The germline gives CDR1 GTSNPN, CDR2 SVGIG (reference sequence). V was pared by 4 bases and J by 4 bases, with 11 bases between.

The rearrangement links TRBV19 to TRBJ2-1; 8 nucleotides agree with TRBD2. J lost 9 bases, V lost 9 bases, and 16 bases had no gene match. This CDR3 region has 15 residues. Germline V CDR1 and CDR2: LNHDA, SQIVND (reference sequence). In DNA, the CDR3 is TGTGCCAGCACTAGCGGAACGACATCAGGTGGTGAGCAGTTCTTC. This codes for CASTSGTTSGGEQFF.

This chain uses TRBV2 with TRBJ2-7, with D perhaps TRBD2 (5 bases). Per the germline V gene, CDR1 is SNHLY and CDR2 is FYNNEI. The V end was cut by 4 bases, the J end by 3 bases, with 10 bases between. The CDR3 runs 13 residues. The CDR3 DNA follows: TGTGCCAGCAGTGTCGGGGAGCTCTACGAGCAGTACTTC. Protein sequence: CASSVGELYEQYF.

This sequence joins TRBV19 and TRBJ2-7, with D perhaps TRBD1 (6 bases). Per the germline V gene, CDR1 is LNHDA and CDR2 is SQIVND (reference sequence). CDR3 length: 14 residues. Trimming pared 6 bases from V and 0 bases from J, leaving 12 bases between. The CDR3 here is CASRGDTDSYEQYF. CDR3 DNA sequence: TGTGCCAGTAGAGGGGACACCGACTCCTACGAGCAGTACTTC.